This TCR beta chain was recorded in a study of early T cells in non-severe SARS-CoV-2 infection. Study details: The sequenced material was bulk RNA from unsorted whole blood, and its chains were unpaired. Study outcomes and limitations: Matches to VDJdb favored anti-spike CD8 responses and missed private and CD4 specificities.

Comments on this clonotype: Its antigen is not identified.

Individual cDNA molecules were tagged with unique molecular identifiers. MiXCR, run by TCRdb on the 5' RACE reads, gives a single entry per CDR3 protein. The table shows about 110,000 distinct CDR3 sequences, with 10% to 15% occurring only once. CDR3 length: 13 residues. Germline-derived CDR1 and CDR2 are SNHLY and FYNNEI. V was clipped by 8 bases and J by 5 bases, with 15 bases between them. The V call is TRBV2, the J call TRBJ1-2; D unresolved. Source: whole blood, taken at baseline. This sequence originates from an adult who was a healthcare worker with PCR-confirmed SARS-CoV-2 infection or an uninfected control (not recorded which). In DNA, the CDR3 is TGTGCCAGCGCCCAGGAGAGTCTTTATGGCTACACCTTC. Amino acid sequence: CASAQESLYGYTF.